The 27 T cell receptor beta chains listed next were all sequenced from one sample in a study of T cell changes during pregnancy in multiple sclerosis (dated by TCRdb to about 2019). The library came from the immunoSEQ multiplex PCR assay. Held by TCRdb, this immuneACCESS table contains in-frame sequences only and omits some clones. Under half of the omission traces to an unresolved V gene where checked; the cause of the rest is unknown. Across this sample there are around 100,000 clones, with approximately 90% seen only once. The top ten clonotypes cover roughly 0.88% of the sample. The material was peripheral blood, obtained after pregnancy. The receptor set was obtained from a female donor with multiple sclerosis, enrolled in a pregnancy study.

This chain uses TRBV4-2 with TRBJ1-5, with a possible D match to TRBD1 (6 bases). Germline values: CDR1 LGHNA, CDR2 YNFKEQ. V lost 4 bases, J lost 0 bases, and 13 bases lay in between. This CDR3 is 16 amino acids long. The DNA of the CDR3 is TGTGCCAGCAGCCCTGAACAGGGCCTTAGCAATCAGCCCCAGCATTTT. This gives the protein CASSPEQGLSNQPQHF.

J is TRBJ2-2 and V is TRBV7-9, with 8 bases that match TRBD1. Germline CDR1 is SEHNR and CDR2 is FQNEAQ (reference sequence). The V and J ends lost 10 bases and 6 bases, in that order; junction bases with no gene match: 7. The CDR3 length is 13 residues. This CDR3 is CAKGQGRSGELFF. The CDR3 DNA follows: TGTGCCAAAGGACAGGGAAGGTCCGGGGAGCTGTTTTTT.

This sequence joins TRBV27 and TRBJ2-1; weak D call: TRBD2 (6 bases). Germline loops: CDR1 MNHEY, CDR2 SMNVEV (reference sequence). V shed 5 bases and J shed 7 bases, with 15 bases lying between them. This CDR3 is built from 14 residues. The CDR3: CASSGGREVNEQFF. In nucleotides, the CDR3 is TGTGCCAGCAGTGGAGGCAGGGAGGTTAATGAGCAGTTCTTC.

The genes are TRBV21-1 and TRBJ2-1; the table's D call, TRBD2, has no DNA check behind it. TRBV21-1 is annotated as a pseudogene. The CDR3 contains 14 residues. Written as DNA, the CDR3 is TGTGCCAGCAGCCTCCTAGCGGGGAACAATGAGCAGTTCTTC. Amino acids: CASSLLAGNNEQFF.

Here the CDR3 DNA reads TGCAGCGCTGGCCCGACTAGCGGACACAGACCAGATACGCAGTATTTT. This codes for CSAGPTSGHRPDTQYF. The chain carries TRBV29-1 and TRBJ2-3; 9 bases agree with TRBD2. V was clipped by 7 bases and J by 4 bases; unmatched bases: 15. The germline gives CDR1 SQVTM, CDR2 ANQGSEA. CDR3 size: 16 residues.

The chain joins TRBV7-9 to TRBJ2-7; TRBD2 matches at 12 bases. The CDR3 loop spans 15 amino acids. V lost 5 bases and J lost 3; bases outside the gene matches: 5. Germline V lookup: CDR1 SEHNR, CDR2 FQNEAQ (reference sequence). In nucleotides, the CDR3 is TGTGCCAGCAGCACTAGGACTAGCGGGATCTACGAGCAGTACTTC. As protein: CASSTRTSGIYEQYF.

DNA for the CDR3: TGTGCCAGCAGCATCACTCCCGGGACAGTAAATTCACCCCTCCACTTT. Translated, it gives CASSITPGTVNSPLHF. The rearrangement links TRBV7-2 to TRBJ1-6; TRBD1 matches at 7 bases. The CDR3 loop spans 16 amino acids. Germline assignment: CDR1 SGHTA and CDR2 FQGNSA. The V gene end was trimmed by 5 bases and the J gene end by 7 bases; junction bases not matched to a gene: 11.

This chain links TRBV5-4 with TRBJ2-2; 10 positions match TRBD1. V was clipped by 5 bases and J by 6 bases; unmatched bases: 13. CDR3 length: 17 residues. Germline CDR1 reads SGHNT; CDR2 reads YYREEE (reference sequence). CDR3 sequence reads: CASSSAWGQGQAGELFF. The DNA for the CDR3 is TGTGCCAGCAGTTCCGCCTGGGGACAGGGGCAAGCCGGGGAGCTGTTTTTT.

The chain is built from TRBV10-2 and TRBJ1-5, with 9 nucleotides matching TRBD1. CDR3 length: 14 residues. In germline, CDR1 is WSHSY, CDR2 SAAADI. The V segment lost 5 bases and the J segment 5 bases; nucleotides outside the gene matches: 4. The CDR3 loop reads CASSSDRGDQPQHF. The CDR3 DNA reads TGCGCCAGCAGTTCAGACAGGGGGGATCAGCCCCAGCATTTT.

The chain recombines TRBV28 with TRBJ2-5, with 9 bases aligning to TRBD1. Germline trimming cut 6 bases from V and 2 bases from J; bases unmatched to any gene: 7. The CDR3 is 15 amino acids. Germline-derived CDR1 and CDR2 are MDHEN and SYDVKM. In DNA, the CDR3 is TGTGCCAGCAGCCGACTTGGACAGGGGCAAGAGACCCAGTACTTC. The encoded protein is CASSRLGQGQETQYF.

V usage is TRBV19 and J usage is TRBJ2-7; TRBD1 agrees at 10 bases. CDR3 size: 15 residues. Germline CDR1 LNHDA, CDR2 SQIVND (reference sequence). The V segment lost 5 bases and the J segment 4 bases; nucleotides outside the gene matches: 8. The CDR3 region has the DNA TGTGCCAGTAGTTACCGGGACAGGGGTGTGTACGAGCAGTACTTC. Translated, it gives CASSYRDRGVYEQYF.

This clone was seen ten or more times. V gene TRBV10-3 combines with J gene TRBJ1-1; 9 bases are a match to TRBD1. V was pared by 6 bases and J by 11 bases, with 7 bases of the junction left unmatched. In germline, CDR1 is ENHRY, CDR2 SYGVKD. The CDR3 spans 12 residues. The CDR3 loop reads CAIRGQGFEAFF. In DNA, the CDR3 is TGTGCCATCAGGGGACAGGGTTTTGAGGCTTTCTTT.

This chain links TRBV7-2 with TRBJ1-3; TRBD1 matches at 10 bases. The germline V gene encodes CDR1 SGHTA and CDR2 FQGNSA. Germline trimming cut 5 bases from V and 0 bases from J; bases unmatched to any gene: 7. The CDR3 spans 17 residues. This chain's CDR3 is CASSGRTGGVSGNTIYF. CDR3 in DNA: TGTGCCAGCAGCGGAAGGACAGGGGGAGTCTCTGGAAACACCATATATTTT. Based on the CDR3 plus reference TRBV7-2 and TRBJ1-3, the full variable domain is GAGVSQSPSNKVTEKGKDVELRCDPISGHTALYWYRQSLGQGLEFLIYFQGNSAPDKSGLPSDRFSAERTGGSVSTLTIQRTQQEDSAVYLCASSGRTGGVSGNTIYFGEGSWLTVV.

The chain combines TRBV4-3 with TRBJ2-3; TRBD2 matches at 7 bases. Per the germline V gene, CDR1 is LGHNA and CDR2 is YSLEER. J gave up 0 bases and V 0 bases, and 0 bases lay outside the gene matches. The CDR3 is made up of 15 amino acids. The CDR3 here is CASSQDGGSTDTQYF. Here the CDR3 DNA reads TGCGCCAGCAGCCAAGACGGGGGGAGCACAGATACGCAGTATTTT.

The chain combines TRBV6-1 with TRBJ2-5, with D perhaps matching TRBD2 (7 bases). The CDR3 has 15 residues. The germline V gene encodes CDR1 MNHNS and CDR2 SASEGT. Trimming pared 6 bases from V and 5 bases from J, leaving 19 bases between. The CDR3 DNA reads as TGTGCCAGCAGGTTAGGGAGGGGGGGCCGGGAGACCCAGTACTTC. Amino acids: CASRLGRGGRETQYF.

The chain uses TRBV10-1 and TRBJ2-3; D perhaps matches TRBD2 (5 bases). Per germline, CDR1 WNHNN and CDR2 SYGVQD (reference sequence). The CDR3 is 15 amino acids. V was clipped by 5 bases and J by 6 bases, with 18 bases between them. This chain's CDR3 is CASSRSGSLMDTQYF. CDR3 nucleotides: TGCGCCAGCAGTAGGAGTGGGAGTCTCATGGATACGCAGTATTTT.

The chain links TRBV12-2 to TRBJ2-5; the table's D gene call, TRBD2, was not cross checked with the DNA. TRBV12-2 has pseudogene status. CDR3 length equals 15 residues. CDR3 nucleotide sequence: TGTGGGGCGGGTCCGGGGACGGGGGGAGGAGAGACCCAGTACTTC. Amino acids: CGAGPGTGGGETQYF.

The chain has TRBV4-1 and TRBJ1-6; 10 bases agree with TRBD1. Germline CDR1 is MGHRA and CDR2 is YSYEKL. CDR3 length equals 16 residues. V shed 0 bases and J 9 bases; nucleotides not matched to a gene: 5. The CDR3 region is CASSQEAGQGFSPLHF. The CDR3 coding sequence is TGCGCCAGCAGCCAAGAGGCGGGACAGGGGTTTTCACCCCTCCACTTT.

CDR3 protein: CASSPGTRRFHEQYF. The CDR3 DNA is TGTGCCAGCTCACCCGGGACTAGGAGGTTCCACGAGCAGTACTTC. This chain uses TRBV18 with TRBJ2-7, with 8 bases fitting TRBD2. Germline CDR1 is KGHSH and CDR2 is LQKENI. J was trimmed by 5 bases and V by 3 bases; bases with no gene match: 9. CDR3 size: 15 residues.

The rearrangement uses TRBV15 and TRBJ2-6, with D tentatively TRBD1 (6 bases). V gave up 3 bases and J gave up 0 bases, with 15 bases separating them. Per the germline V gene, CDR1 is LNHNV and CDR2 is YYDKDF (reference sequence). The CDR3 extends over 18 amino acids. In DNA, the CDR3 is TGTGCCACCAGCAGGGGACACCCACGGAGCTCTGGGGCCAACGTCCTGACTTTC. This encodes CATSRGHPRSSGANVLTF.

The V gene is TRBV30, the J gene TRBJ2-7, with D hard to call. V gave up 2 bases and J gave up 6 bases, with 14 bases separating them. CDR3 length equals 13 residues. CDR1 and CDR2 from the germline V gene are GTSNPN and SVGIG (reference sequence). CDR3 bases: TGTGCCTGGAGTAGAACAGTCGTGGTCGAGCAGTACTTC. It encodes CAWSRTVVVEQYF.

This clone was detected only a few times. The chain has TRBV4-1 and TRBJ1-6, with 7 bases lining up with TRBD1. Trimming took 4 bases from V and 7 from J; bases not matched to a gene: 16. The CDR3 has 18 amino acids. Germline V gene data show CDR1 as MGHRA and CDR2 as YSYEKL. Here the CDR3 reads CASSPRENSNRGNSPLHF. CDR3 sequence (DNA): TGCGCCAGCAGCCCGCGCGAAAATTCGAACAGGGGAAATTCACCCCTCCACTTT.

The chain combines TRBV5-1 with TRBJ2-7; tentatively, D is TRBD1 (5 bases). The CDR3 runs to 17 residues. Per germline, CDR1 SGHRS and CDR2 YFSETQ. V lost 4 bases and J 0 bases, leaving 20 bases between the germline ends. This chain's CDR3 is CASSALGQSIGSYEQYF. The DNA of the CDR3 is TGCGCCAGCAGCGCCCTGGGGCAGTCTATCGGCTCCTACGAGCAGTACTTC.

The chain has TRBV19 and TRBJ1-4; the D gene is possibly TRBD1 (5 bases). Trimming pared 7 bases from V and 12 bases from J, leaving 21 bases between. The CDR3 contains 14 residues. Germline CDR1 and CDR2: LNHDA and SQIVND (reference sequence). CDR3 sequence reads: CASNRGSEGDELFF. The CDR3 nucleotides read TGTGCCAGTAACCGGGGGTCAGAGGGAGATGAACTGTTTTTT.

J is TRBJ2-2 and V is TRBV30; D is possibly TRBD2 (6 bases). Germline assignment: CDR1 GTSNPN and CDR2 SVGIG (reference sequence). CDR3 length: 15 residues. V was clipped by 4 bases and J by 8 bases, with 20 bases between them. CDR3 sequence reads: CAWKGSIAGLGELFF. In DNA, the CDR3 is TGTGCCTGGAAAGGGAGCATCGCGGGACTGGGGGAGCTGTTTTTT.

Only one count was recorded for this clone. The chain carries TRBV29-1 and TRBJ2-3, with D maybe TRBD2 (7 bases). CDR3 length: 11 amino acids. The V and J ends lost 7 bases and 4 bases respectively, with 9 bases between them. CDR1 is SQVTM and CDR2 is ANQGSEA in the germline V gene. This CDR3 is CSGGGSDTQYF. CDR3 nucleotide sequence: TGCAGCGGCGGGGGCTCAGATACGCAGTATTTT.

This chain connects TRBV19 to TRBJ2-7; 8 bases match TRBD1. CDR1 and CDR2 from the germline V gene are LNHDA and SQIVND (reference sequence). The CDR3 consists of 15 residues. The V segment lost 5 bases and the J segment 3 bases; nucleotides outside the gene matches: 9. CDR3 region: CASSERTGYFYEQYF. CDR3 DNA sequence: TGTGCCAGTAGTGAACGGACAGGGTATTTCTACGAGCAGTACTTC.